A single sample is the source of the 26 T cell receptor beta chains below, sequenced in a study of a mutant IDH1 vaccine in newly diagnosed glioma (dated by TCRdb to the early 2020s). Libraries were constructed by the immunoSEQ multiplex PCR assay. TCRdb took this table from immuneACCESS and kept in-frame rearrangements with V and J called. Such tables lack part of the clones; where checked against another copy, unresolved V genes explain under half of the gap, and the rest is unexplained. The sample records 40,000 to 45,000 clones, around 81% of which are singletons. The leading ten clones occupy roughly 4.5% of the sample. Antigen specificity for these receptors is unknown. The time point label, read with the paper, signifies: week 35, safety follow-up. A 20-mer mutant IDH1 peptide at 300 micrograms in Montanide made up each vaccine dose, which was injected subcutaneously together with topical imiquimod.

The sequencing used PBMCs, collected from a glioma patient whose treatment included an IDH1 peptide vaccine. The receptors originated from a woman aged 40 to 50 with glioma. Some clones in this sample may be carry-over from other donors' samples.

The rearrangement links TRBV7-6 to TRBJ1-1; D is undetermined. Germline CDR1 reads SGHVS; CDR2 reads FNYEAQ. V gave up 2 bases and J gave up 3 bases, with 19 bases separating them. The CDR3 is 17 amino acids. The CDR3 DNA follows: TGTGCCAGCAGCTTATCACCCGTAGGAAGGGCCGACACTGAAGCTTTCTTT. Amino acid sequence: CASSLSPVGRADTEAFF.

The chain joins TRBV4-1 to TRBJ2-7, with D unresolved. Germline loops: CDR1 MGHRA, CDR2 YSYEKL. The V and J ends lost 0 bases and 1 base respectively, with 16 bases between them. The length of the CDR3 is 17 residues. The CDR3 region is CASSQDRRTPRSYEQYF. As DNA, the CDR3 is TGCGCCAGCAGCCAAGACCGGAGAACCCCAAGATCCTACGAGCAGTACTTC.

Note on this clone: The sample carries other DNA sequences with the same CDR3. The chain joins TRBV18 to TRBJ1-5, with 7 bases fitting TRBD1. Per germline, CDR1 KGHSH and CDR2 LQKENI. The J segment lost 5 bases and the V segment lost 6 bases, leaving 4 bases of the junction unmatched. The CDR3 totals 13 residues. The CDR3 is CASSPGTDQPQHF. The CDR3 nucleotides are TGTGCCAGCTCGCCCGGGACAGATCAGCCCCAGCATTTT.

The rearrangement uses TRBV25-1 and TRBJ1-2; 9 bases map to TRBD1. This CDR3 region has 17 residues. Trimming cost V 4 bases and J 4 bases; bases outside gene matches: 13. Germline-derived CDR1 and CDR2 are MGHDK and SYGVNS. CDR3 in amino acids: CASSGRVYRGRLYGYTF. The CDR3 bases are TGTGCCAGCAGTGGGAGGGTGTACAGGGGGCGCCTCTATGGCTACACCTTC.

The CDR3 is CASSYVRSGGYTF. The CDR3 region has the DNA TGTGCCAGCAGTTACGTCAGATCCGGTGGCTACACCTTC. The chain links TRBV6-6 to TRBJ1-2; D remains unclear. V lost 2 bases and J 7 bases, leaving 11 bases between the germline ends. CDR1 MNHNY and CDR2 SVGAGI come from the germline V gene (reference sequence). The CDR3 is 13 residues long.

This chain joins TRBV5-5 and TRBJ2-5; 9 bases align to TRBD1. The CDR3 is made up of 14 amino acids. V shed 4 bases, J shed 5 bases, and the junction held 6 bases outside the gene matches. CDR1 and CDR2 from the germline V gene are SGHKS and YYEKEE (reference sequence). CDR3 sequence (DNA): TGTGCCAGCAGCCTACGGACAGGGGACGAGACCCAGTACTTC. The encoded protein is CASSLRTGDETQYF.

This clone was picked up one time. This rearrangement joins TRBV10-3 to TRBJ2-1; TRBD2 aligns across 8 bases. The CDR3 runs to 14 residues. CDR1 and CDR2 (germline): ENHRY, SYGVKD. Germline trimming cut 5 bases from V and 5 bases from J; bases unmatched to any gene: 5. CDR3 loop: CAISTGTSDNEQFF. CDR3 nucleotides: TGTGCCATCAGTACCGGGACTAGTGACAATGAGCAGTTCTTC.

The rearrangement uses TRBV29-1 and TRBJ2-2, with 8 bases identical to TRBD2. The V gene end was trimmed by 4 bases and the J gene end by 5 bases; junction bases not matched to a gene: 9. This CDR3 has 15 residues. The germline CDR1 and CDR2 sequences are SQVTM and ANQGSEA. CDR3 nucleotide sequence: TGCAGCGTTGGAAGTTCTAGCGGGCAAACCGGGGAGCTGTTTTTT. Amino acids: CSVGSSSGQTGELFF.

The chain uses TRBV7-2 and TRBJ1-1; D remains ambiguous. The length of the CDR3 is 13 residues. Trimming pared 1 base from V and 4 bases from J, leaving 7 bases between. CDR1 and CDR2 from the germline V gene are SGHTA and FQGNSA. The chain's CDR3 is CASSLGGSTEAFF. For the CDR3, the DNA is TGTGCCAGCAGCTTAGGGGGTAGCACTGAAGCTTTCTTT.

Here the CDR3 reads CASSLFRYTGELFF. The CDR3 coding sequence is TGTGCCAGCAGTTTATTTAGATACACCGGGGAGCTGTTTTTT. The chain carries TRBV27 and TRBJ2-2; D is unresolved. CDR1 MNHEY and CDR2 SMNVEV come from the germline V gene (reference sequence). The germline V and J ends were trimmed by 1 base and 3 bases, with 6 bases remaining between them. The CDR3 totals 14 residues.

The chain employs TRBV29-1 and TRBJ2-5; the D gene could be TRBD1 or TRBD2 (5 bases each). The germline V gene has CDR1 SQVTM and CDR2 ANQGSEA. V lost 5 bases to trimming and J lost 2 bases, with 15 bases between them. The CDR3 sequence is 14 residues long. CDR3 protein: CSVSGRRSQETQYF. The CDR3 DNA reads TGCAGCGTTTCGGGACGGAGGTCTCAAGAGACCCAGTACTTC.

The chain joins TRBV27 to TRBJ1-5; possible D gene TRBD1, 6 bases. The CDR3 contains 14 residues. Per the germline V gene, CDR1 is MNHEY and CDR2 is SMNVEV (reference sequence). Trimming shortened V by 3 bases and J by 4 bases, and 10 bases separated the two germline ends. The CDR3 loop is CASSFRGRNQPQHF. CDR3 DNA: TGTGCCAGCAGTTTCAGGGGAAGAAATCAGCCCCAGCATTTT.

V gene TRBV10-3 combines with J gene TRBJ1-4; 7 nucleotides agree with TRBD1. Germline assignment: CDR1 ENHRY and CDR2 SYGVKD. The V and J ends lost 3 bases and 5 bases, in that order; junction bases with no gene match: 6. The CDR3 spans 15 residues. CDR3 in DNA: TGTGCCATCAGTGATGAGGGGGCGGTGAATGAAAAACTGTTTTTT. Translation: CAISDEGAVNEKLFF.

V gene TRBV15 combines with J gene TRBJ1-1; D might be TRBD1 (6 bases). There are 15 residues in the CDR3. Germline V gene data show CDR1 as LNHNV and CDR2 as YYDKDF (reference sequence). The germline V and J ends were trimmed by 1 base and 4 bases, with 13 bases remaining between them. The CDR3 sequence: CATSRGAGGGTEAFF. The CDR3 DNA is TGTGCCACCAGCAGAGGTGCTGGGGGCGGCACTGAAGCTTTCTTT. Supplemented by reference TRBV15 and TRBJ1-1, the full variable domain reads DAMVIQNPRYQVTQFGKPVTLSCSQTLNHNVMYWYQQKSSQAPKLLFHYYDKDFNNEADTPDNFQSRRPNTSFCFLDIRSPGLGDTAMYLCATSRGAGGGTEAFFGQGTRLTVV.

The V call is TRBV7-9, the J call TRBJ1-1; D might be TRBD1 (6 bases). CDR3 length: 12 amino acids. The V end was cut by 5 bases, the J end by 4 bases, with 8 bases between. The germline gives CDR1 SEHNR, CDR2 FQNEAQ (reference sequence). The CDR3 DNA reads TGTGCCAGCAGCCGGGGGGCCACTGAAGCTTTCTTT. Translating it yields CASSRGATEAFF.

The chain joins TRBV10-3 to TRBJ2-3; D is ambiguous. V was clipped by 4 bases and J by 0 bases, with 5 bases between them. The CDR3 totals 13 residues. Germline lookup yields CDR1 ENHRY and CDR2 SYGVKD. The DNA for the CDR3 is TGTGCCATCAGTGGGGGAAGCACAGATACGCAGTATTTT. Its translation: CAISGGSTDTQYF.

This clone has only a few counts. Sequence at one end of the junction differs from germline and may be a read error. The rearrangement joins TRBV6-1 to TRBJ1-2; possibly TRBD1 for D (6 bases). The germline gives CDR1 MNHNS, CDR2 SASEGT. CDR3 length: 17 amino acids. The CDR3 nucleotides read TGTGCCAGCAGTGAACTTCGGGCGGGGGGGGCTAACTATGGCTACACTTTC. Protein: CASSELRAGGANYGYTF.

CDR3 bases: TGCAGCTTCCGACTAGCGGGGTCAGATACGCAGTATTTT. This gives the protein CSFRLAGSDTQYF. This rearrangement joins TRBV29-1 to TRBJ2-3; 11 nucleotides agree with TRBD2. Looked up from germline, CDR1 is SQVTM and CDR2 is ANQGSEA. This CDR3 has 13 residues. After removal of 8 bases from V and 4 bases from J, the junction contained 5 bases not matched to a gene.

The genes are TRBV18 and TRBJ2-7; TRBD1 or TRBD2 may be the D gene (5 bases each). Per the germline V gene, CDR1 is KGHSH and CDR2 is LQKENI. CDR3 length: 15 residues. V lost 4 bases and J lost 3, with 16 bases in between. CDR3 sequence (DNA): TGTGCCAGCTCACAACCCCTCCGGGGCTACTACGAGCAGTACTTC. Translating it yields CASSQPLRGYYEQYF.

This sequence joins TRBV13 and TRBJ2-3; D might be TRBD1 or TRBD2, each matching 5 bases. Per germline, CDR1 PRHDT and CDR2 FYEKMQ (reference sequence). There are 13 residues in the CDR3. The ends were cut back, 4 bases at V and 5 bases at J, with 10 bases in the middle. The DNA of the CDR3 is TGTGCCAGCAGCTCTGGGACCGAAGATACGCAGTATTTT. It codes for CASSSGTEDTQYF.

The chain's CDR3 is CASSVVSDPRGSPLHF. Here the CDR3 DNA reads TGTGCCAGCAGCGTGGTTTCCGACCCGAGGGGTTCACCCCTCCACTTT. J is TRBJ1-6 and V is TRBV9; possible D gene TRBD1, 5 bases. The germline V gene encodes CDR1 SGDLS and CDR2 YYNGEE. CDR3 length equals 16 residues. Trimming stripped 2 bases from V and 9 bases from J, with 18 bases between.

This chain uses TRBV5-6 with TRBJ2-7; D possibly corresponds to TRBD1 (5 bases). Germline CDR1 is SGHDT and CDR2 is YYEEEE. CDR3 length: 15 amino acids. V was pared by 3 bases and J by 7 bases, with 20 bases between. CDR3 sequence: CASSSTPTTASEQYF. In DNA, the CDR3 is TGTGCCAGCAGCTCCACACCGACGACAGCCTCTGAGCAGTACTTC.

This rearrangement joins TRBV5-8 to TRBJ2-7; TRBD2 aligns across 7 bases. CDR1 and CDR2 from the germline V gene are SGHTS and YDEGEE. Trimming at V came to 0 bases and at J to 9 bases, leaving 6 bases not matched to a gene. The CDR3 spans 13 residues. The CDR3 DNA reads as TGTGCCAGCAGCTTGGCCGGCGGGGGACGGCAGTACTTC. Encoded protein: CASSLAGGGRQYF.

The J gene is TRBJ2-7, the V gene TRBV5-3; D gene unclear. TRBV5-3 is labeled an ORF, and its function is uncertain. There are 17 residues in the CDR3. V lost 1 base, J lost 2 bases, and 19 bases lay in between. The CDR3 is CARSLLGFDRPTYEQYF. The CDR3 DNA sequence: TGTGCCAGAAGCTTGCTTGGTTTCGATAGGCCCACCTACGAGCAGTACTTC.

The rearrangement uses TRBV6-1 and TRBJ1-2; a possible D gene is TRBD1 (5 bases). This CDR3 comprises 12 residues. V lost 8 bases and J lost 4, with 11 bases in between. CDR1 and CDR2 (germline): MNHNS, SASEGT. CDR3 residues: CASDSNGYGYTF. The CDR3 region has the DNA TGTGCCAGCGACAGTAATGGCTATGGCTACACCTTC.

The gene calls are TRBV7-9 and TRBJ2-7; 8 nucleotides align to TRBD1. V was clipped by 3 bases and J by 4 bases; unmatched bases: 5. The length of the CDR3 is 14 residues. Germline V gene data show CDR1 as SEHNR and CDR2 as FQNEAQ (reference sequence). The CDR3 loop reads CASSFPDRVYEQYF. The CDR3 nucleotides read TGTGCCAGCAGCTTTCCGGACAGGGTGTACGAGCAGTACTTC.